This T cell receptor (beta chain) was obtained from a study of beta chain features in type 1 diabetes (dated by TCRdb to the late 2010s). Background for the entire study: Mean age, gender distribution, total cell number and subset yield did not differ between patients and healthy donors. Across all samples, approximately 100 million sorted cells were examined, and cell number per subset correlated strongly with RNA yield. In the study, recently diagnosed type 1 diabetes patients and matched healthy donors were compared on the TCRB repertoires of their sorted circulating CD4+ T cell subsets. Naive and central memory subsets were obtained from all 30 or so donors, but regulatory and stem cell-like memory subsets were isolated from only 8 patients and roughly 8 healthy donors. The study at large found these results: Because small numbers of individuals were included in the HLA sub-analyses, any influence of HLA type on TCRB rearrangement was left unresolved. Because cDNA was sequenced instead of genomic DNA, activated cells with high expression could be over-represented, although the groups did not differ in activation or CD3 levels. A moderate but significant shortening of TCRB CDR3 length was observed in type 1 diabetes patients in all four CD4+ subsets. PCR might favor shorter templates, but patient and control samples were amplified and corrected together, so any skew would affect both groups equally. Patients with type 1 diabetes made fewer insertions and deleted more nucleotides at VDJ recombination sites, implying thymic rearrangement abnormalities. Naive, central memory and regulatory TCRB repertoires appeared more similar among patients than among healthy donors.

A single peripheral blood draw of approximately 120 mL on average was collected from each donor into heparinised tubes. Naive, central memory, regulatory and stem cell-like memory CD4+ T cells were sorted on a BD FACSAria II using a panel including CD45RO, CCR7, CD25, CD127, CD95 and CD27. Every sorted population had a purity above 95%. PBMCs were isolated immediately by Lymphoprep density gradient centrifugation and stained directly without culture. So that batch effects would be minimized, each experiment stained and sorted samples in pairs, pairing one healthy donor with one patient. V loses 7 bases of germline sequence and J loses 0 bases, and the interval between the two ends is 9 bases. The germline V gene provides CDR1 MDHEN and CDR2 SYDVKM. Inclusive of the bounding cysteine and phenylalanine, the CDR3 is 14 residues long. The DNA shown is the 42-base CDR3, in frame from base 1. This clone was counted a few times. Its antigen specificity is not known. Base qualities are not provided; no much larger clone lies one nucleotide away.

The entire isolated RNA was reverse transcribed using the High Capacity cDNA Reverse Transcription Kit, and thus expressed TCRB transcripts were sequenced. Deep immunoSEQ sequencing was applied to naive, central memory and regulatory T cell samples, giving an average of about 3.57 million total reads per sample. After sorted cells were lysed in RLT buffer, RNA was extracted with DNase-treated RNeasy Micro or Mini kits, with the choice depending on cell number. Each cell subset was processed on its own to prevent cross-contamination, while patient and healthy donor samples were processed together. The immunoSEQ multiplex PCR was used to amplify TCRB sequences from cDNA, generating 87-bp fragments that spanned the CDR3 region. Sequencing of the amplicons was done on the Illumina HiSeq platform. As for how the authors treated the data: PCR bias was corrected computationally using synthetic template baselines, and reads within Hamming distance 2 were collapsed, with unmergeable singletons discarded. Reads were aligned to IMGT to assign V, D and J genes, CDR3 length, and insertions or deletions at six rearrangement sites. Clonotype counts were normalized to sorted cell number within each subset before computing true diversity and Gini coefficients with the tcR R package. Repertoire sharing was quantified using the overlap coefficient calculated on TCRB nucleotide sequences. Out-of-frame TCRB sequences from naive cells were analyzed as a proxy for the pre-selection repertoire. The source is immuneACCESS, and TCRdb retained only in-frame sequences with V and J called. Part of the clones is not carried over; for the studies checked, unresolved V genes explain less than half of this, and the remainder is unexplained. V and J calls and clone size come straight from that table; D and trimming were deduced from the DNA. In all, the sample holds over 700,000 clones, and 15% to 20% of those were seen once. The ten most abundant clones make up 0.023% of the sample.

The source is a woman between 18 and 30 years old in good health. The sequencing sample was made of naive CD4+ T cells from blood. Reading the label with the study, this specimen's cell subset or site is: true naive CD4+ T cells. The rearranged segments are TRBV28 and TRBJ2-2, and the D gene may be TRBD1, 6 bases matching. The bases read TGTGCCAGCAAGGGACAAGCGAACACCGGGGAGCTGTTTTTT. It specifies CASKGQANTGELFF.